The 5 T cell receptor beta chains below come from one sample, sequenced in a study of blood T cell repertoires in COVID-19. TCRdb keeps only in-frame clones here, not all; method: immunoSEQ multiplex PCR. The sample holds around 180,000 clones, more than 65% seen once. Sequenced input: PBMCs or T cells enriched from blood (not recorded which). Receptor source: a woman between 50 and 59 years old with acute COVID-19.

This chain joins TRBV28 and TRBJ2-3; possible D gene TRBD2, 6 bases. Germline CDR1 is MDHEN and CDR2 is SYDVKM. The CDR3 contains 15 residues. Trimming stripped 7 bases from V and 5 bases from J, with 19 bases between. CDR3 region: CASTPEGLALDTQYF. Here the CDR3 DNA reads TGTGCCAGCACTCCCGAGGGGCTAGCGTTAGATACGCAGTATTTT.

The chain uses TRBV5-4 and TRBJ1-3; TRBD1 matches at 8 bases. Per the germline V gene, CDR1 is SGHNT and CDR2 is YYREEE (reference sequence). The CDR3 runs 14 residues. The junction had 8 bases not matched to a gene; V was cut back by 4 bases and J by 8 bases. The CDR3 loop is CASSVDRGRDTIYF. In nucleotides, the CDR3 is TGTGCCAGCAGCGTCGACAGGGGTAGGGACACCATATATTTT.

The chain couples TRBV19 to TRBJ1-3; no firm D call. In germline, CDR1 is LNHDA, CDR2 SQIVND (reference sequence). The CDR3 loop spans 13 amino acids. Trimming shortened V by 4 bases and J by 3 bases, and 7 bases separated the two germline ends. CDR3 nucleotide sequence: TGTGCCAGTAGTAGCCCAGGTGGAAACACCATATATTTT. Protein product: CASSSPGGNTIYF.

This chain uses TRBV2 with TRBJ2-2; no clear D. Between the trimmed V and J ends, which lost 3 bases and 0 bases, there was a span of 11 bases. The CDR3 is made up of 16 amino acids. CDR1 and CDR2 from the germline V gene are SNHLY and FYNNEI. The CDR3 DNA is TGTGCCAGCAGTGAGGGCGCATGGGCGAACACCGGGGAGCTGTTTTTT. Translation: CASSEGAWANTGELFF.

This chain uses TRBV5-6 with TRBJ1-6; no clear D gene. This CDR3 has 14 residues. Trimming took 1 base from V and 6 from J, leaving 8 bases between them. The germline CDR1 and CDR2 sequences are SGHDT and YYEEEE. The CDR3 loop reads CASSLREGNSPLHF. CDR3 DNA sequence: TGTGCCAGCAGCTTGAGGGAGGGTAATTCACCCCTCCACTTT.